The T cell receptor (beta chain) described here comes from a study of tumor-infiltrating lymphocytes in primary liver carcinoma. At the level of the study: Tumor lesions were T1-T3 N0M0 and spanned about 4 to 10 cm. General study points: Tumor-blood pairs (like tumor-adjacent pairs) overlapped less than tumor region pairs did. A significantly higher top-250-clone fraction was found in tumors than in blood (p = 0.039).

It was from about 19-30 mg of unsorted bulk tissue that RNA and DNA were co-extracted. At sampling, these chronic HBV carriers had received no treatment. Using a constant-region primer together with ProtoScript II reverse transcriptase, TCR beta cDNA was made from around 500 ng of total RNA. The TCR beta library was amplified through three nested multiplex PCR rounds in a modified ARM-PCR procedure. The opening two PCR rounds, ten to eleven cycles each, paired TRBV1-TRBV30 forward primers with a C-beta reverse primer. TCRdb itself ran the multiplex PCR reads through MiXCR, one entry per CDR3 protein. The table lists tens of thousands of distinct CDR3 sequences, 70% to 85% of them singletons. This CDR3 spans 14 amino acids. Germline CDR1 reads SGHAT; CDR2 reads FQNNGV. As regards this clonotype: What it recognizes is unknown. Germline and junction disagree at one end, which may indicate a read error.

V is TRBV11-2 and J is TRBJ2-5; D might be TRBD2 (7 bases). The TCR comes from a man aged 40-50 years with primary liver carcinoma and hepatitis B virus infection. Specimen: liver tumor tissue from sampling region 2. As to subset: tumor region T2, inferior pole. The CDR3 DNA follows: TGTACCAGCAGCGAAGGGGGAGGGGGAGAGACCCAGTACTTC. Residues: CTSSEGGGGETQYF. The full variable domain, completed using reference TRBV11-2 and TRBJ2-5, is EAGVAQSPRYKIIEKRQSVAFWCNPISGHATLYWYQQILGQGPKLLIQFQNNGVVDDSQLPKDRFSAERLKGVDSTLKIQPAKLEDSAVYLCTSSEGGGGETQYFGPGTRLLVL.